The clone carrying this TCR beta chain was seen a handful of times. Its antigen is undetermined. The assay was immunoSEQ multiplex PCR, and TCRdb's table has in-frame clones only and misses some. The sample records 80,000 to 85,000 clones, 91% being singletons. The data stem from a study of T cell responses to AZD1222 COVID-19 vaccine. Overall study findings and caveats: Clonal diversity was possibly underestimated, and the donors were mostly white British, with more females.

V dropped 3 bases and J dropped 5 bases, with 12 bases sitting between them. The CDR3 spans 14 residues. CDR1 and CDR2 (germline): SGHNT, YYREEE (reference sequence). The V and J genes are TRBV5-4 and TRBJ2-4; tentatively, D is TRBD2 (7 bases). This receptor was obtained from an adult who received the AZD1222 COVID-19 vaccine. The sample was peripheral blood, taken 28 days after the second AZD1222 dose. CDR3 DNA sequence: TGTGCCAGCAGCTCCCGAGGGGGGGAAAACATTCAGTACTTC. It specifies CASSSRGGENIQYF. The variable domain in full, completed from reference TRBV5-4 and TRBJ2-4, reads ETGVTQSPTHLIKTRGQQVTLRCSSQSGHNTVSWYQQALGQGPQFIFQYYREEENGRGNFPPRFSGLQFPNYSSELNVNALELDDSALYLCASSSRGGENIQYFGAGTRLSVL.